One and the same sample provided the 8 T cell receptor beta chains below, sequenced in a study of blood T cell repertoires in COVID-19. This table comes from immunoSEQ multiplex PCR, and its TCRdb copy is limited to in-frame clones, with some not included. The table records around 250,000 clones, 75% to 90% of them present only once. The sample consisted of peripheral blood. These TCRs come from a human donor in a cohort sampled during active COVID-19.

This rearrangement joins TRBV5-4 to TRBJ2-7; D unclear. The germline V gene encodes CDR1 SGHNT and CDR2 YYREEE (reference sequence). V was pared by 4 bases and J by 4 bases, with 21 bases between. The CDR3 is 16 amino acids. The chain's CDR3 is CASSPVPILFGYEQYF. DNA of the CDR3: TGTGCCAGCAGCCCGGTCCCAATTTTATTTGGTTACGAGCAGTACTTC.

The chain links TRBV7-6 to TRBJ1-3; D ambiguous. Trimming took off 4 bases at V and 0 bases at J, with 16 bases between the two ends. The CDR3 is 17 amino acids. Germline CDR1 reads SGHVS; CDR2 reads FNYEAQ. This CDR3 is CASSSRFDRDSGNTIYF. The DNA for the CDR3 is TGTGCCAGCAGCTCGAGGTTCGACCGGGACTCTGGAAACACCATATATTTT.

The genes are TRBV9 and TRBJ2-7; 8 nucleotides align to TRBD2. V was pared by 5 bases and J by 5 bases, with 9 bases of the junction left unmatched. This CDR3 contains 14 residues. In germline, CDR1 is SGDLS, CDR2 YYNGEE. CDR3 DNA sequence: TGTGCCAGCAGTGGAGCGGGAGTGAAGAACGAGCAGTACTTC. Translation: CASSGAGVKNEQYF.

In its sample, this clone was seen once. This sequence joins TRBV6-5 and TRBJ2-7, with D perhaps matching TRBD2 (5 bases). With 4 bases removed from V and 5 bases from J, the gap between germline ends came to 21 bases. The CDR3 consists of 16 residues. Germline CDR1 MNHEY, CDR2 SVGAGI. The CDR3 sequence: CASSSLGTDYANEQYF. The CDR3 region has the DNA TGTGCCAGCAGTTCCCTCGGTACCGACTACGCGAACGAGCAGTACTTC.

In its sample, this clone was seen a few times. The V and J genes are TRBV11-3 and TRBJ2-1; 10 bases fit TRBD2. Germline V gives CDR1 SGHNT, CDR2 YENEEA. Trimming took 5 bases from V and 7 from J; bases not matched to a gene: 5. This CDR3 has 14 amino acids. The CDR3 sequence: CASSLGTSVNEQFF. For the CDR3, the DNA is TGTGCCAGCAGCCTCGGGACTAGCGTTAATGAGCAGTTCTTC.

The chain employs TRBV21-1 and TRBJ2-1; TRBD2 is taken as the D call from the table, unchecked against the DNA. TRBV21-1 is noted as a pseudogene. The CDR3 runs 16 residues. The CDR3, as DNA: TGTGCCAGCAGCAAATCAGAGGCTAGCGAATACAATGAGCAGTTCTTC. Its protein product is CASSKSEASEYNEQFF.

The chain employs TRBV15 and TRBJ1-3, with 7 bases matching TRBD1. Germline loops: CDR1 LNHNV, CDR2 YYDKDF (reference sequence). The CDR3 loop spans 15 amino acids. V was clipped by 2 bases and J by 3 bases; unmatched bases: 4. CDR3 nucleotide sequence: TGTGCCACCAGCAGATCGACAGGGAGTGGAAACACCATATATTTT. It translates to CATSRSTGSGNTIYF.

V gene TRBV9 combines with J gene TRBJ2-3; 7 bases map to TRBD2. Losses at the gene ends were 5 bases for V and 0 bases for J; bases not matched to a gene: 6. Germline V lookup: CDR1 SGDLS, CDR2 YYNGEE. This CDR3 has 15 residues. Written as DNA, the CDR3 is TGTGCCAGCAGTACCGGGACTACCAGCACAGATACGCAGTATTTT. This gives the protein CASSTGTTSTDTQYF. Looking up the rest from reference TRBV9 and TRBJ2-3 gives the full variable domain: DSGVTQTPKHLITATGQRVTLRCSPRSGDLSVYWYQQSLDQGLQFLIQYYNGEERAKGNILERFSAQQFPDLHSELNLSSLELGDSALYFCASSTGTTSTDTQYFGPGTRLTVL.